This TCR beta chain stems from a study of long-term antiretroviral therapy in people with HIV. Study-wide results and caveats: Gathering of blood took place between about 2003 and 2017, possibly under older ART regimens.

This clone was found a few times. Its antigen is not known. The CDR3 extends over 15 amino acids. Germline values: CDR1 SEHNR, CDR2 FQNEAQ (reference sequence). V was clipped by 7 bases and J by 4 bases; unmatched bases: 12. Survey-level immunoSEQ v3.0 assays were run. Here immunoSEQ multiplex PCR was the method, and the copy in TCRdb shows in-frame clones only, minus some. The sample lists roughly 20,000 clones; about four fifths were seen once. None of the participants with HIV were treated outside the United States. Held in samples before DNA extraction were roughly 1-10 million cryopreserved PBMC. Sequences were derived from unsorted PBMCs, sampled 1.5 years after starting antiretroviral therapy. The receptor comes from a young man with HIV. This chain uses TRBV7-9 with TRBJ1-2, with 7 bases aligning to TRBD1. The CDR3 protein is CASTSLVDRAYGYTF. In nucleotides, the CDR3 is TGTGCCAGCACCTCACTTGTAGACAGGGCCTATGGCTACACCTTC.